These 28 T cell receptor beta chains were all obtained from the same sample, sequenced in a study of shared clonotypes between healthy human individuals. Profiling relied on immunoSEQ multiplex PCR, and the TCRdb table lists in-frame clones only, not all of them. The sample lists about 1 million clones, around 74% occurring once. What was sequenced was memory CD4+ T cells sorted from blood. Subset described: CD45RA-negative fraction. The source is a man aged 18 to 30 in good health.

This clone was recorded only once. The chain employs TRBV7-2 and TRBJ2-7; possibly TRBD1 for D (5 bases). The CDR3 is 15 residues long. The V gene's germline CDR1 is SGHTA and CDR2 FQGNSA. Deletions cut 3 bases from V and 5 bases from J, with 17 bases between. The CDR3 sequence: CASSFRKGRFNEQYF. For the CDR3, the DNA is TGTGCCAGCAGCTTTAGAAAGGGGCGCTTTAACGAGCAGTACTTC.

To note about this clone: Other nucleotide sequences in the sample specify the same CDR3. J is TRBJ2-1 and V is TRBV5-1, with unresolved D. Deletions cut 2 bases from V and 1 base from J, with 7 bases between. The CDR3 has 14 amino acids. Germline V CDR1 and CDR2: SGHRS, YFSETQ. Here the CDR3 reads CASSLGGSYNEQFF. The CDR3, as DNA: TGCGCCAGCAGCTTAGGCGGATCCTACAATGAGCAGTTCTTC.

This chain links TRBV5-4 with TRBJ2-2; D ambiguous. V dropped 2 bases and J dropped 5 bases, with 4 bases sitting between them. Germline V gene lookup returns CDR1 SGHNT and CDR2 YYREEE (reference sequence). The CDR3 extends over 12 amino acids. Here the CDR3 reads CASSFSTGELFF. The CDR3 DNA sequence: TGTGCCAGCAGCTTTTCGACCGGGGAGCTGTTTTTT.

The chain combines TRBV5-5 with TRBJ1-5; no reliable D call. CDR3 length: 17 amino acids. Trimming removed 0 bases from V and 0 bases from J, with 13 bases in between. Germline-derived CDR1 and CDR2 are SGHKS and YYEKEE (reference sequence). CDR3 amino acids: CASSLDLTSLSNQPQHF. CDR3 DNA: TGTGCCAGCAGCTTGGATTTGACATCCCTTAGCAATCAGCCCCAGCATTTT.

This chain joins TRBV5-4 and TRBJ2-7, with 14 positions matching TRBD2. With 3 bases clipped from V and 6 bases from J, the junction kept 5 bases outside the gene matches. Germline lookup yields CDR1 SGHNT and CDR2 YYREEE (reference sequence). The CDR3 contains 15 residues. The CDR3 DNA is TGTGCCAGCAGCTCCCGAGGGACTAGCGGGGGCGAGCAGTACTTC. Translated: CASSSRGTSGGEQYF.

This clone was seen just once. The V and J genes are TRBV28 and TRBJ2-7; 7 nucleotides line up with TRBD1. The CDR3 has 15 residues. Unmatched junction bases numbered 8, after V lost 6 bases and J lost 0 bases. Germline CDR1 is MDHEN and CDR2 is SYDVKM. The CDR3 bases are TGTGCCAGCAGCCCCACAGGGGCTAGCTCCTACGAGCAGTACTTC. Amino acids: CASSPTGASSYEQYF.

The chain recombines TRBV6-5 with TRBJ1-2; TRBD1 matches 9 bases. Germline V gives CDR1 MNHEY, CDR2 SVGAGI. The CDR3 has 14 residues. Unmatched junction bases numbered 7, after V lost 5 bases and J lost 6 bases. Written as DNA, the CDR3 is TGTGCCAGCAGTCCATCACAGGGGGCGGATGGCTACACCTTC. Amino acid sequence: CASSPSQGADGYTF.

This rearrangement joins TRBV11-3 to TRBJ2-3, with a tentative D call TRBD2 (5 bases). The germline V gene has CDR1 SGHNT and CDR2 YENEEA. The V and J ends lost 4 bases and 2 bases respectively, with 7 bases between them. The CDR3 is made up of 13 amino acids. CDR3 sequence (DNA): TGTGCCAGCAGCTCGGACTCCACAGATACGCAGTATTTT. The encoded protein is CASSSDSTDTQYF.

This clone was counted a few times. The identical CDR3 is also encoded by other nucleotide sequences in the sample. This rearrangement joins TRBV30 to TRBJ1-6; D ambiguous. In germline, CDR1 is GTSNPN, CDR2 SVGIG (reference sequence). The CDR3 runs 13 residues. The V and J ends lost 3 bases and 7 bases respectively, with 10 bases between them. CDR3 loop: CAWRSGRNSPLHF. In nucleotides, the CDR3 is TGTGCCTGGAGATCAGGTCGGAATTCACCCCTCCACTTT. Full variable domain (missing parts from reference TRBV30 and TRBJ1-6): SQTIHQWPATLVQPVGSPLSLECTVEGTSNPNLYWYRQAAGRGLQLLFYSVGIGQISSEVPQNLSASRPQDRQFILSSKKLLLSDSGFYLCAWRSGRNSPLHFGNGTRLTVT.

The chain links TRBV6-6 to TRBJ2-5; 10 bases line up with TRBD2. V shed 6 bases, J shed 4 bases, and the junction held 5 bases outside the gene matches. From germline, CDR1 is MNHNY and CDR2 SVGAGI (reference sequence). The CDR3 contains 14 residues. Here the CDR3 reads CASRIAGGIETQYF. The CDR3 DNA sequence: TGTGCCAGCAGAATAGCGGGGGGCATAGAGACCCAGTACTTC.

There are a few counts of this clone. The chain uses TRBV19 and TRBJ1-6; 10 bases are shared with TRBD1. V shed 8 bases and J 11 bases; nucleotides not matched to a gene: 9. The length of the CDR3 is 14 residues. In germline, CDR1 is LNHDA, CDR2 SQIVND (reference sequence). CDR3 protein: CASGPGQGYPPLHF. CDR3 bases: TGTGCCAGTGGACCGGGACAGGGGTATCCACCCCTCCACTTT. The entire variable domain, with the rest obtained from reference TRBV19 and TRBJ1-6, is as follows: DGGITQSPKYLFRKEGQNVTLSCEQNLNHDAMYWYRQDPGQGLRLIYYSQIVNDFQKGDIAEGYSVSREKKESFPLTVTSAQKNPTAFYLCASGPGQGYPPLHFGNGTRLTVT.

The V gene is TRBV2, the J gene TRBJ1-5; D perhaps matches TRBD1 (6 bases). Germline V CDR1 and CDR2: SNHLY, FYNNEI. Trimming removed 10 bases at V and 4 bases at J, with 14 bases between. This CDR3 has 13 amino acids. The CDR3 here is CATKRGGNQPQHF. Here the CDR3 DNA reads TGTGCCACCAAGAGGGGGGGAAATCAGCCCCAGCATTTT.

The chain uses TRBV10-3 and TRBJ1-3; TRBD1 aligns across 7 bases. The length of the CDR3 is 17 residues. Per germline, CDR1 ENHRY and CDR2 SYGVKD. Unmatched junction bases numbered 9, after V lost 0 bases and J lost 4 bases. CDR3 in amino acids: CAISESLDRVTGNTIYF. CDR3 DNA sequence: TGTGCCATCAGTGAGTCCCTAGACAGGGTTACGGGAAACACCATATATTTT.

The rearrangement links TRBV6-6 to TRBJ2-7; the D gene is possibly TRBD1 (5 bases). CDR3 length: 15 residues. Per germline, CDR1 MNHNY and CDR2 SVGAGI (reference sequence). The ends were cut back, 0 bases at V and 3 bases at J, with 12 bases in the middle. The CDR3 DNA sequence: TGTGCCAGCAGTTACTCCCCGGACACCCTCTACGAGCAGTACTTC. This encodes CASSYSPDTLYEQYF.

The V and J genes are TRBV7-2 and TRBJ1-5; TRBD1 matches at 10 bases. The CDR3 contains 17 residues. Germline CDR1 SGHTA, CDR2 FQGNSA. V was pared by 0 bases and J by 4 bases, with 6 bases of the junction left unmatched. The CDR3 loop reads CASSLARGQGSNQPQHF. The CDR3 region has the DNA TGTGCCAGCAGCTTAGCGAGGGGACAGGGGTCAAATCAGCCCCAGCATTTT.

The CDR3 DNA is TGTGCCAGCAGCTCCTTTACACCCGAGGACTATGGCTACACCTTC. Translation: CASSSFTPEDYGYTF. The chain uses TRBV28 and TRBJ1-2; D unclear. This CDR3 has 15 residues. The V gene's germline CDR1 is MDHEN and CDR2 SYDVKM. Trimming pared 6 bases from V and 3 bases from J, leaving 17 bases between.

The CDR3 sequence is CASSQEGPRSYEQYF. CDR3 bases: TGCGCCAGCAGTCAGGAGGGACCCCGCTCCTACGAGCAGTACTTC. This rearrangement joins TRBV23-1 to TRBJ2-7; the D gene is possibly TRBD2 (6 bases). TRBV23-1 is identified as an open reading frame with a role that is uncertain. V lost 3 bases to trimming and J lost 0 bases, with 12 bases between them. The CDR3 loop spans 15 amino acids.

This chain uses TRBV11-2 with TRBJ2-7, with 8 bases aligning to TRBD1. CDR3 length: 15 amino acids. J gave up 2 bases and V 5 bases, and 8 bases lay outside the gene matches. The V gene's germline CDR1 is SGHAT and CDR2 FQNNGV. CDR3: CASSPPDRVTYEQYF. The CDR3 DNA follows: TGTGCCAGCAGCCCCCCGGACAGGGTGACCTACGAGCAGTACTTC.

The chain recombines TRBV10-2 with TRBJ2-7; 10 bases fit TRBD2. The CDR3 has 17 residues. Losses at the gene ends were 10 bases for V and 2 bases for J; bases not matched to a gene: 17. CDR1 and CDR2 from the germline V gene are WSHSY and SAAADI. CDR3 coding DNA: TGCGCCATCTTGGTAGCGGGAGGCACTCCCTCCCCCTACGAGCAGTACTTC. Its translation is CAILVAGGTPSPYEQYF.

CDR3 loop: CASSPDRPTYEQYF. DNA for the CDR3: TGTGCCAGCAGTCCCGATAGGCCTACGTACGAGCAGTACTTC. The chain couples TRBV27 to TRBJ2-7; no clear D. The germline gives CDR1 MNHEY, CDR2 SMNVEV (reference sequence). V gave up 5 bases and J gave up 4 bases, with 15 bases separating them. This CDR3 has 14 residues.

The chain employs TRBV6-4 and TRBJ2-2, with 10 bases matching TRBD2. The germline V gene encodes CDR1 MRHNA and CDR2 SNTAGT. The CDR3 contains 16 residues. With 5 bases clipped from V and 4 bases from J, the junction kept 7 bases outside the gene matches. The CDR3 DNA follows: TGTGCCAGCAGTTGCCCCGGGACTAGCGCCACCGGGGAGCTGTTTTTT. It codes for CASSCPGTSATGELFF.

J is TRBJ2-7 and V is TRBV19; 11 bases agree with TRBD1. In germline, CDR1 is LNHDA, CDR2 SQIVND (reference sequence). The CDR3 contains 15 residues. After removal of 7 bases from V and 4 bases from J, the junction contained 9 bases not matched to a gene. CDR3 coding DNA: TGTGCCAGTAACCTAGGACAGGGGGCGCCTTACGAGCAGTACTTC. Amino acids: CASNLGQGAPYEQYF.

The genes are TRBV6-5 and TRBJ2-1, with D perhaps matching TRBD2 (6 bases). Germline V gene sequence: CDR1 MNHEY, CDR2 SVGAGI. There are 14 residues in the CDR3. V lost 10 bases and J lost 8, with 21 bases in between. The CDR3 DNA reads TGTGCCACCACTCGACGGGGGACTCTTGATGAGCAGTTCTTC. Translating gives CATTRRGTLDEQFF.

The chain combines TRBV5-6 with TRBJ1-1, with D uncertain. The germline V gene has CDR1 SGHDT and CDR2 YYEEEE. The CDR3 covers 16 residues. The V end was cut by 0 bases, the J end by 6 bases, with 18 bases between. The CDR3 DNA is TGTGCCAGCAGCTTGGACAGAGGAAGGTCTATCTCTGAAGCTTTCTTT. It yields the protein CASSLDRGRSISEAFF.

To note about this clone: Other DNA sequences from this sample encode an identical CDR3 as well. The CDR3 reads CASSSRTAVYGYTF. The CDR3 nucleotides are TGTGCCAGTAGTTCTAGGACTGCCGTCTATGGCTACACCTTC. This sequence joins TRBV19 and TRBJ1-2; D unclear. The germline gives CDR1 LNHDA, CDR2 SQIVND (reference sequence). Between the trimmed V and J ends, which lost 5 bases and 4 bases, there was a span of 14 bases. The CDR3 sequence is 14 residues long.

There are many counts of this clone. The J gene is TRBJ2-6, the V gene TRBV9; unclear D gene. The V gene lost 4 bases and the J gene lost 0 bases, with 8 bases spanning the gap. The CDR3 has 15 residues. The germline CDR1 and CDR2 sequences are SGDLS and YYNGEE. CDR3 region: CASSRSPSGANVLTF. For the CDR3, the DNA is TGTGCCAGCAGCCGCAGCCCCTCTGGGGCCAACGTCCTGACTTTC.

This clone was counted a few times. Other DNA variants within this sample encode the same CDR3. The chain links TRBV29-1 to TRBJ1-1, with 7 bases identical to TRBD1. Germline V CDR1 and CDR2: SQVTM, ANQGSEA. Trimming removed 4 bases from V and 1 base from J; junction bases left unmatched: 3. There are 13 residues in the CDR3. The CDR3 DNA reads TGCAGCGTTGGCAGACAGGGGAACACTGAAGCTTTCTTT. Translating it yields CSVGRQGNTEAFF.

This clone was detected only once. The junction departs from the called germline gene at one end, perhaps through a read error. V usage is TRBV5-8 and J usage is TRBJ1-5; D not resolved. CDR1 is SGHTS, CDR2 YDEGEE, per germline. This CDR3 comprises 14 residues. The CDR3 bases are TGTGCCAGCAGCTCCGGACTGGGCAATCGGCCCCAGCATTTT. This encodes CASSSGLGNRPQHF.